These 25 T cell receptor beta chains came from one sample sequenced in a study of cytomegalovirus exposure and HLA in healthy donors. It was with 60 Vbeta and 13 Jbeta primers that the PCR ran. Produced via immunoSEQ multiplex PCR; TCRdb's table is partial and in-frame only. There are roughly 100,000 clones in the sample; roughly four fifths occur only once, and nearly 3.5% lies in the top ten. Input material: PBMCs. These receptors came from a man aged 25 to 40 in good health and CMV-seropositive.

This clone has just one count. J is TRBJ1-1 and V is TRBV28; D gene unclear. This CDR3 contains 15 residues. V dropped 5 bases and J dropped 0 bases, with 13 bases sitting between them. CDR1 and CDR2 from the germline V gene are MDHEN and SYDVKM. The CDR3 sequence is CASSPDNRMNTEAFF. The CDR3 DNA is TGTGCCAGCAGTCCTGACAACCGGATGAACACTGAAGCTTTCTTT.

J is TRBJ2-4 and V is TRBV10-2; maybe TRBD1 (5 bases). The CDR3 has 14 amino acids. The V and J ends lost 4 bases and 0 bases respectively, with 7 bases between them. The germline gives CDR1 WSHSY, CDR2 SAAADI. The CDR3 nucleotides are TGCGCCAGCAGTGTAGGACAAGCCAAAAACATTCAGTACTTC. Encoded protein: CASSVGQAKNIQYF.

The V and J genes are TRBV30 and TRBJ2-5; a possible D gene is TRBD1 (6 bases). The germline gives CDR1 GTSNPN, CDR2 SVGIG (reference sequence). Trimming removed 3 bases from V and 4 bases from J, with 9 bases in between. The CDR3 covers 12 residues. The DNA for the CDR3 is TGTGCCTGGAGGGACAGTATAGAGACCCAGTACTTC. Protein: CAWRDSIETQYF. Using reference TRBV30 and TRBJ2-5 for the parts outside the CDR3, the full variable domain is SQTIHQWPATLVQPVGSPLSLECTVEGTSNPNLYWYRQAAGRGLQLLFYSVGIGQISSEVPQNLSASRPQDRQFILSSKKLLLSDSGFYLCAWRDSIETQYFGPGTRLLVL.

The chain uses TRBV25-1 and TRBJ2-1; D not certain. The CDR3 spans 15 residues. Germline CDR1 is MGHDK and CDR2 is SYGVNS. Trimming took off 2 bases at V and 0 bases at J, with 8 bases between the two ends. CDR3 sequence: CASSETASSYNEQFF. The CDR3 DNA follows: TGTGCCAGCAGTGAAACTGCGTCCTCCTACAATGAGCAGTTCTTC.

The chain uses TRBV7-9 and TRBJ2-3; D unclear. V was shortened by 2 bases and J by 2 bases, with 5 bases between the two germline ends. Germline V gene lookup returns CDR1 SEHNR and CDR2 FQNEAQ (reference sequence). The CDR3 runs to 13 residues. The CDR3 region is CASSLSITDTQYF. CDR3 in DNA: TGTGCCAGCAGCTTAAGCATCACAGATACGCAGTATTTT.

This clone was recorded a few times. The chain joins TRBV27 to TRBJ2-1; TRBD2 matches at 7 bases. Per germline, CDR1 MNHEY and CDR2 SMNVEV (reference sequence). The CDR3 is 13 residues long. Trimming took 8 bases from V and 8 from J; bases not matched to a gene: 9. The chain's CDR3 is CASRVMGGYEQFF. DNA for the CDR3: TGTGCCAGCCGGGTTATGGGAGGGTATGAGCAGTTCTTC.

The V and J genes are TRBV5-4 and TRBJ1-2; 7 bases fit TRBD1. The CDR3 runs 12 residues. Per germline, CDR1 SGHNT and CDR2 YYREEE (reference sequence). J lost 4 bases, V lost 7 bases, and 4 bases had no gene match. The CDR3 DNA reads TGTGCCAGCGGGGACAGTCCCTATGGCTACACCTTC. It yields the protein CASGDSPYGYTF.

The chain combines TRBV10-3 with TRBJ1-6, with 9 nucleotides matching TRBD1. Unmatched junction bases numbered 5, after V lost 6 bases and J lost 11 bases. The germline V gene has CDR1 ENHRY and CDR2 SYGVKD. The CDR3 runs to 13 residues. In nucleotides, the CDR3 is TGTGCCATCAGCCGCGACAGGGGGACACCCCTCCACTTT. Translated, it gives CAISRDRGTPLHF.

This chain links TRBV5-1 with TRBJ1-2, with TRBD1 matching over 9 bases. With V trimmed by 6 bases and J by 4 bases, 10 bases remained unmatched. The CDR3 extends over 15 amino acids. Germline V gives CDR1 SGHRS, CDR2 YFSETQ. Written as DNA, the CDR3 is TGCGCCAGCACGGCTCCGGGACAGGGATCCTATGGCTACACCTTC. As protein: CASTAPGQGSYGYTF.

The rearrangement uses TRBV7-9 and TRBJ2-7; D call uncertain. V dropped 1 base and J dropped 3 bases, with 13 bases sitting between them. The CDR3 has 15 residues. CDR1 SEHNR and CDR2 FQNEAQ come from the germline V gene (reference sequence). The CDR3 DNA reads TGTGCCAGCAGCTTAGGAGAACCGCAACTCTACGAGCAGTACTTC. Its translation: CASSLGEPQLYEQYF.

This rearrangement joins TRBV7-2 to TRBJ1-1; TRBD1 matches at 10 bases. V lost 5 bases and J lost 3; bases outside the gene matches: 3. There are 14 residues in the CDR3. Germline V CDR1 and CDR2: SGHTA, FQGNSA. The CDR3 DNA reads as TGTGCCAGCAGCCGTGGGACAGGGGACACTGAAGCTTTCTTT. Its protein product is CASSRGTGDTEAFF.

This clone was detected only once. The chain couples TRBV28 to TRBJ1-4; a possible D gene is TRBD1 (5 bases). The CDR3 spans 14 residues. V lost 7 bases to trimming and J lost 8 bases, with 17 bases between them. Germline CDR1 and CDR2: MDHEN and SYDVKM. CDR3 nucleotides: TGTGCCAGCATGGGAAGGGGCCAAGGGGAAAAACTGTTTTTT. Translated: CASMGRGQGEKLFF.

V gene TRBV7-2 combines with J gene TRBJ2-3; 11 nucleotides agree with TRBD2. The V gene end was trimmed by 5 bases and the J gene end by 6 bases; junction bases not matched to a gene: 10. The CDR3 has 16 residues. The germline CDR1 and CDR2 sequences are SGHTA and FQGNSA. The CDR3: CASSLTGTSGWDTQYF. The DNA of the CDR3 is TGTGCCAGCAGCCTTACCGGGACTAGCGGCTGGGATACGCAGTATTTT.

The rearrangement joins TRBV4-1 to TRBJ2-1, with TRBD2 matching 7 bases. The CDR3 is 17 amino acids. With V trimmed by 1 base and J by 0 bases, 6 bases remained unmatched. Germline V gene lookup returns CDR1 MGHRA and CDR2 YSYEKL. The CDR3 here is CASSQALAAASYNEQFF. The CDR3 region has the DNA TGCGCCAGCAGCCAAGCTCTAGCGGCAGCCTCCTACAATGAGCAGTTCTTC.

The chain combines TRBV7-9 with TRBJ1-1; D unresolved. V lost 7 bases and J 3 bases, leaving 9 bases between the germline ends. Germline V gene lookup returns CDR1 SEHNR and CDR2 FQNEAQ (reference sequence). The CDR3 runs to 12 residues. Here the CDR3 reads CASTSLDTEAFF. CDR3 nucleotide sequence: TGTGCCAGCACCTCACTGGACACTGAAGCTTTCTTT.

This clone was seen only once. The V and J genes are TRBV28 and TRBJ1-2; tentative D call: TRBD1 (5 bases). V lost 6 bases and J lost 0, with 8 bases in between. Germline V CDR1 and CDR2: MDHEN, SYDVKM. The CDR3 spans 13 residues. This CDR3 is CASRGLANYGYTF. CDR3 sequence (DNA): TGTGCCAGCAGGGGGCTAGCTAACTATGGCTACACCTTC.

The chain carries TRBV5-1 and TRBJ1-4; D is perhaps TRBD1 (6 bases). Germline CDR1 is SGHRS and CDR2 is YFSETQ. Trimming removed 2 bases from V and 7 bases from J, with 12 bases in between. The CDR3 totals 14 residues. Here the CDR3 reads CASSFGQIGEKLFF. For the CDR3, the DNA is TGCGCCAGCAGCTTTGGACAGATAGGTGAAAAACTGTTTTTT.

The chain employs TRBV5-6 and TRBJ2-7; the match to TRBD2 covers 10 bases. The CDR3 covers 16 residues. J gave up 0 bases and V 4 bases, and 7 bases lay outside the gene matches. Looked up from germline, CDR1 is SGHDT and CDR2 is YYEEEE. The CDR3 DNA follows: TGTGCCAGCAGCCCCGGGACTAGCGATGTCTCCTACGAGCAGTACTTC. Its translation is CASSPGTSDVSYEQYF. The whole variable domain, filled in from reference TRBV5-6 and TRBJ2-7, reads DAGVTQSPTHLIKTRGQQVTLRCSPKSGHDTVSWYQQALGQGPQFIFQYYEEEERQRGNFPDRFSGHQFPNYSSELNVNALLLGDSALYLCASSPGTSDVSYEQYFGPGTRLTVT.

The chain is built from TRBV28 and TRBJ2-7, with 7 bases fitting TRBD2. CDR1 and CDR2 from the germline V gene are MDHEN and SYDVKM. CDR3 length equals 14 residues. V was pared by 11 bases and J by 3 bases, with 13 bases of the junction left unmatched. CDR3 sequence (DNA): TGTGCCGGGGGGGGGTCGCGGGAGCTCTACGAGCAGTACTTC. This sequence encodes CAGGGSRELYEQYF.

The rearrangement joins TRBV11-2 to TRBJ2-1; 13 bases align to TRBD2. Germline CDR1 reads SGHAT; CDR2 reads FQNNGV. This CDR3 comprises 14 residues. V trimming: 6 bases; J trimming: 9 bases; junction bases outside the gene matches: 5. The CDR3, as DNA: TGTGCCAGCAGTAGGACTAGCGGGAGTATTGAGCAGTTCTTC. Translating gives CASSRTSGSIEQFF. The full variable domain, with the rest looked up from reference TRBV11-2 and TRBJ2-1, is EAGVAQSPRYKIIEKRQSVAFWCNPISGHATLYWYQQILGQGPKLLIQFQNNGVVDDSQLPKDRFSAERLKGVDSTLKIQPAKLEDSAVYLCASSRTSGSIEQFFGPGTRLTVL.

V is TRBV2 and J is TRBJ2-6, with TRBD2 identical over 8 bases. CDR3 length: 17 amino acids. The V and J ends lost 6 bases and 2 bases, in that order; junction bases with no gene match: 9. From germline, CDR1 is SNHLY and CDR2 FYNNEI. The CDR3 loop reads CASRNKRESPGANVLTF. The CDR3 bases are TGTGCCAGCAGAAATAAGCGGGAGTCTCCTGGGGCCAACGTCCTGACTTTC.

In its sample, this clone was seen a few times. The gene calls are TRBV4-3 and TRBJ2-7, with 9 bases aligning to TRBD2. The CDR3 has 18 amino acids. Germline V CDR1 and CDR2: LGHNA, YSLEER. The V gene end was trimmed by 1 base and the J gene end by 5 bases; junction bases not matched to a gene: 15. The CDR3 coding sequence is TGCGCCAGCAGCCAAGCGCGGCCTAGCGGGATGGTGCTCCACGAGCAGTACTTC. Protein product: CASSQARPSGMVLHEQYF.

The rearrangement uses TRBV9 and TRBJ2-7, with D hard to call. The CDR3 contains 14 residues. The ends were cut back, 0 bases at V and 3 bases at J, with 10 bases in the middle. Germline values: CDR1 SGDLS, CDR2 YYNGEE. The CDR3 nucleotides read TGTGCCAGCAGCGTAGCCCCAGGTCACTACGAGCAGTACTTC. It yields the protein CASSVAPGHYEQYF.

The V call is TRBV27, the J call TRBJ1-2, with D possibly matching TRBD1 (5 bases). Germline V lookup: CDR1 MNHEY, CDR2 SMNVEV (reference sequence). The V end was cut by 8 bases, the J end by 7 bases, with 11 bases between. CDR3 length: 11 amino acids. CDR3 DNA sequence: TGTGCCAGCTGGTCAGGGTTTGGCTACACCTTC. It is translated as CASWSGFGYTF.

The chain links TRBV4-3 to TRBJ2-1, with 11 bases lining up with TRBD2. V lost 1 base and J lost 2; bases outside the gene matches: 4. Germline V gene lookup returns CDR1 LGHNA and CDR2 YSLEER. The CDR3 length is 17 residues. The CDR3 sequence: CASSQVTSGATYNEQFF. As DNA, the CDR3 is TGCGCCAGCAGCCAAGTGACTAGCGGGGCCACCTACAATGAGCAGTTCTTC.